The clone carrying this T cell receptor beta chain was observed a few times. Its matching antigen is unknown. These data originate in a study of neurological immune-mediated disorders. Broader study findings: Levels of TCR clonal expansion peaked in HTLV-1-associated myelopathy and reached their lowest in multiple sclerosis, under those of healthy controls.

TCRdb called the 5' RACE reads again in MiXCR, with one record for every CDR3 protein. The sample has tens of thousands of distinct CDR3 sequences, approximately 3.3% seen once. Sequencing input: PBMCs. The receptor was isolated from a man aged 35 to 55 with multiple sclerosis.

CDR3 DNA: TGTGCCTGGAGTGGGGGCAATCAGCCCCAGCATTTT. This sequence encodes CAWSGGNQPQHF. The chain links TRBV30 to TRBJ1-5; D not certain. Germline loops: CDR1 GTSNPN, CDR2 SVGIG (reference sequence). The CDR3 runs to 12 residues. Deletions cut 1 base from V and 2 bases from J, with 3 bases between.